The clone carrying this TCR beta chain was detected a few times. Germline CDR1 and CDR2: SGHTA and FQGTGA. With 2 bases clipped from V and 1 base from J, the junction kept 2 bases outside the gene matches. The length of the CDR3 is 15 residues. The source of the sample is a study of blood T cell repertoires in COVID-19. Repertoires were generated with immunoSEQ multiplex PCR, while TCRdb's copy carries only in-frame clones and drops some. This sample has some 100,000 clones, with about 89% found just once. This sequence originates from a human donor with active COVID-19. The donor label of this sample is uncertain. The chain combines TRBV7-3 with TRBJ1-5; 7 nucleotides agree with TRBD1. Sample: peripheral blood. The CDR3 loop is CASSLDRVSNQPQHF. CDR3 in DNA: TGTGCCAGCAGCTTAGACAGGGTAAGCAATCAGCCCCAGCATTTT.